This TCR beta chain is from a study of blood T cell repertoires in COVID-19. Overall study: Samples of COVID-19 (acute and convalescent) were obtained from the United States, Italy and Spain.

Looked up from germline, CDR1 is SGHVS and CDR2 is FNYEAQ. V lost 5 bases, J lost 4 bases, and 10 bases lay in between. This CDR3 is built from 13 residues. Per the study methods: Nucleated cell counts were estimated from reference gene primer amplification. This table comes from immunoSEQ multiplex PCR, and its TCRdb copy is limited to in-frame clones, with some not included. The V and J calls and the clone size are those of that table, but D and trimming were determined from the DNA. The sample records about 130,000 clones, approximately 86% being singletons. Individuals drawn from 24 US areas were roughly 18 to 95 years old. Cohort allocation depended upon clinical history that participants reported.

The receptor was derived from a woman aged 45 to 65 who had recovered from COVID-19. The chain links TRBV7-6 to TRBJ2-3, with D possibly TRBD1 on 6 matching bases. The sequenced sample was PBMCs or T cells enriched from blood (not recorded which). CDR3 sequence reads: CASSPGVPDTQYF. CDR3 nucleotides: TGTGCCAGCAGCCCAGGGGTCCCAGATACGCAGTATTTT.